This T cell receptor beta chain is from a study of T cells in women clearing cervical HPV infection. At the level of the study: Women with histologically confirmed HPV16-related CIN3 or worse, 2 with invasive cancer, served as cases. Control women cleared a single incident HPV16 infection within 12 months. General study findings and limits: Unknown T-cell numbers per sample may underlie the richness differences.

A note on this clone: What it recognizes is unknown. An end of the junction does not agree with germline; a read error may underlie this.

TCRdb's copy holds only in-frame clones and misses some; the assay was immunoSEQ multiplex PCR. The sample spans 25,000 to 35,000 clones; the ten largest clones claim 2.8%. MY09/MY11 PCR detected cervical HPV DNA; dot-blot assigned genotypes. Sequences were obtained from blood buffy coat. This receptor was taken from a woman between 18 and 70 years old with a cervical HPV16 infection that either progressed to CIN3+ or cleared (not recorded which).

This chain's CDR3 is CASSLEGQVNQPQHF. Partial CDR3 DNA: TGTGCCAGTAGTCTAGAGGGACAGGTGAATCAGCCC. V usage is TRBV19 and J usage is TRBJ1-5; 8 nucleotides align to TRBD1. The CDR3 extends 3 residues past the end of the read, so its final part is completed from the germline J gene. CDR3 length: 15 residues. Germline CDR1 LNHDA, CDR2 SQIVND (reference sequence).